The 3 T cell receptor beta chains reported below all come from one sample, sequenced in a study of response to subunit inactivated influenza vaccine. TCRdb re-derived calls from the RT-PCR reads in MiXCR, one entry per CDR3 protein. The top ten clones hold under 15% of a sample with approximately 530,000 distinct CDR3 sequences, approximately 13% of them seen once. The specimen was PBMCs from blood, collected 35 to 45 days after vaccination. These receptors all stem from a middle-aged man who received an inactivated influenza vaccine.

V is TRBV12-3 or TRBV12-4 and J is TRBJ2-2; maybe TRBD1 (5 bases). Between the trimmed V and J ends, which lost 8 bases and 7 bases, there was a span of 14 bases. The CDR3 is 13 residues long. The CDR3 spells CASGIQGVGELFF. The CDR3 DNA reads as TGTGCCAGCGGTATCCAGGGTGTCGGGGAGCTGTTTTTT.

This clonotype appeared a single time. The CDR3 DNA sequence: TGTGCCAGCTCACCACAGCGTCTCAGGTTGGACAATGAGCAGTTCTTC. As protein: CASSPQRLRLDNEQFF. The chain links TRBV18 to TRBJ2-1, with D hard to call. The CDR3 extends over 16 amino acids. The V gene lost 1 base and the J gene lost 5 bases, with 15 bases spanning the gap. Germline loops: CDR1 KGHSH, CDR2 LQKENI.

The CDR3 spells CATSVAGGPYNEQFF. Here the CDR3 DNA reads TGTGCCACCAGTGTCGCAGGGGGCCCGTACAATGAGCAGTTCTTC. The chain uses TRBV24-1 and TRBJ2-1; TRBD1 matches 8 bases. This CDR3 is built from 15 residues. With V trimmed by 5 bases and J by 4 bases, 6 bases remained unmatched. Germline V gives CDR1 KGHDR, CDR2 SFDVKD.